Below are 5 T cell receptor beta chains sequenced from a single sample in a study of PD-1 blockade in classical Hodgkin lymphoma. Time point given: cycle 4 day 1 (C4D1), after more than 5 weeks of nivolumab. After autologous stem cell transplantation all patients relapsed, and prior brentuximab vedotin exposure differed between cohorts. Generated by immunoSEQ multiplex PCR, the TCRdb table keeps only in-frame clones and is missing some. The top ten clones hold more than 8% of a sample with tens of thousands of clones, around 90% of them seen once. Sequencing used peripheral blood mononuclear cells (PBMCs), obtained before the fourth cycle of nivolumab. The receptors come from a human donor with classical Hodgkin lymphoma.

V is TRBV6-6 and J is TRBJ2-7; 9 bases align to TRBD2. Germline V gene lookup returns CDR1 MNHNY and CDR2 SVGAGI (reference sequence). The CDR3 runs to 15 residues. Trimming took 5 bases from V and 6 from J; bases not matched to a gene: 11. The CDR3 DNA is TGTGCCAGCAGTCCCACCCTGGGACTAGCTCCCGAGCAGTACTTC. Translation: CASSPTLGLAPEQYF.

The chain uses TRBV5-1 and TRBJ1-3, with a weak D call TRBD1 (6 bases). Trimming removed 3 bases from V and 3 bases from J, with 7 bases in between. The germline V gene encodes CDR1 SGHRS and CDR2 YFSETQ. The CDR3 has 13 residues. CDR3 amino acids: CASSSTGGNTIYF. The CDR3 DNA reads TGCGCCAGCAGCTCGACAGGTGGAAACACCATATATTTT.

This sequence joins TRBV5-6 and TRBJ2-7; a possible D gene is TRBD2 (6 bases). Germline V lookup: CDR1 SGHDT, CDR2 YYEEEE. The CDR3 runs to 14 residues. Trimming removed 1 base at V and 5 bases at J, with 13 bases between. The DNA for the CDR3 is TGTGCCAGCAGCTTGACCTGGGAGGTCCACGAGCAGTACTTC. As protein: CASSLTWEVHEQYF.

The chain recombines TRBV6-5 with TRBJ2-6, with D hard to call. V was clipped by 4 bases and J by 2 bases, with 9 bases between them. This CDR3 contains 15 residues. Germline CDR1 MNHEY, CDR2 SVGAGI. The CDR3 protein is CASSLRLTGANVLTF. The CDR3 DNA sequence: TGTGCCAGCAGTTTGAGGCTTACTGGGGCCAACGTCCTGACTTTC.

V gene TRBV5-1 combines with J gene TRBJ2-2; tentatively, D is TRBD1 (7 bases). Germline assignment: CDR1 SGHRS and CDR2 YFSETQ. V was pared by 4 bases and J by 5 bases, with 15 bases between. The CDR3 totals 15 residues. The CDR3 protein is CASSPTGRGTGELFF. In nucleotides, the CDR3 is TGCGCCAGCAGCCCGACAGGGCGGGGAACCGGGGAGCTGTTTTTT.